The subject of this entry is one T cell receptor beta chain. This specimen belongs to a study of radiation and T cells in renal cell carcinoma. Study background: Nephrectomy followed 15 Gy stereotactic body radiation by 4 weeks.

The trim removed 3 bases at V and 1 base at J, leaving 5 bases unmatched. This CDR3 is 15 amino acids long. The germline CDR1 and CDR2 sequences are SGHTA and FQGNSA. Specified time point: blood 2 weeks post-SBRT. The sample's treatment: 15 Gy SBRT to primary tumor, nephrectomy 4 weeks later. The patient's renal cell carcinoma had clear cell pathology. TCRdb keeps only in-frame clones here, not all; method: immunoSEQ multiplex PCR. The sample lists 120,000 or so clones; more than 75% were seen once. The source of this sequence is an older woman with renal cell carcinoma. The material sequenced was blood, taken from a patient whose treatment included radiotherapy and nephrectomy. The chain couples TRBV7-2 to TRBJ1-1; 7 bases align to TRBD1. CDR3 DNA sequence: TGTGCCAGCAGCTTGAGGGGGCGAGAGAACACTGAAGCTTTCTTT. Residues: CASSLRGRENTEAFF. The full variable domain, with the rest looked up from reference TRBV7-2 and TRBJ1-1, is GAGVSQSPSNKVTEKGKDVELRCDPISGHTALYWYRQSLGQGLEFLIYFQGNSAPDKSGLPSDRFSAERTGGSVSTLTIQRTQQEDSAVYLCASSLRGRENTEAFFGQGTRLTVV.